Described below is a single T cell receptor (beta chain) sequence and its context. Its cognate antigen is unknown. These data come from a study of T cell responses to AZD1222 COVID-19 vaccine. Clones were read by immunoSEQ multiplex PCR, and TCRdb kept only the in-frame ones, dropping some. The data show approximately 100,000 clones, 85% to 90% seen once. Study conclusions and caveats: It was only a handful of AZD1222 recipients who were seropositive at baseline. Spike as a whole was targeted by vaccine-associated CD4 TCRs, dominant at 160-218 and 743-854. Spike-specific TCR breadth and depth went up after people got two AZD1222 doses.

The CDR3 runs to 11 residues. CDR1 is DFQATT and CDR2 is SNEGSKA in the germline V gene (reference sequence). Trimming removed 6 bases from V and 5 bases from J; junction bases left unmatched: 4. The receptor was derived from an adult in good health. V and J are TRBV20-1 and TRBJ2-7; 7 bases fit TRBD1. The sequenced sample was peripheral blood, obtained on day 0 of AZD1222 vaccination. This chain's CDR3 is CSANTGDEQYF. As DNA, the CDR3 is TGCAGTGCGAACACAGGGGACGAGCAGTACTTC.